The T cell receptor (beta chain) under discussion was sequenced for a study of PD-1 blockade in classical Hodgkin lymphoma. Germline-derived CDR1 and CDR2 are SGHDT and YYEEEE. The CDR3 sequence is 12 residues long. V lost 0 bases and J lost 4, with 5 bases in between. Time point in this sample: cycle 4 day 1 (C4D1), after around six weeks of nivolumab. Exposure to brentuximab vedotin varied, and each patient had relapsed following autologous stem cell transplantation. TCRdb's table, derived via immunoSEQ multiplex PCR, lists solely in-frame clones and lacks some. The repertoire includes around 40,000 clones, around 80% of them detected once, and roughly 9.2% sits in the top ten. Whole-study findings and limits: Before treatment, TCR diversity in newly diagnosed patients was reportedly lower than in healthy donors. Repertoire differences lack defined causes, possibly disease activity or prior therapy. Exclusion was the outcome for patients who began nivolumab under 1 year after ASCT. For complete responders, baseline diversity was comparable to that of newly diagnosed patients.

In regard to this clone: Its antigen is undetermined.

This sample comprised peripheral blood mononuclear cells (PBMCs), obtained before the fourth cycle of nivolumab. The chain couples TRBV5-6 to TRBJ2-7, with D perhaps TRBD2 (5 bases). The receptor's source is a human donor with classical Hodgkin lymphoma. The CDR3 DNA reads TGTGCCAGCAGCTTGGTAGCGTACGAGCAGTACTTC. Amino acid sequence: CASSLVAYEQYF. Complete variable domain (other parts from reference TRBV5-6 and TRBJ2-7): DAGVTQSPTHLIKTRGQQVTLRCSPKSGHDTVSWYQQALGQGPQFIFQYYEEEERQRGNFPDRFSGHQFPNYSSELNVNALLLGDSALYLCASSLVAYEQYFGPGTRLTVT.